The 18 T cell receptor beta chains given below trace back to one sample, sequenced in a study of blood T cell repertoires in COVID-19. The data were produced by immunoSEQ multiplex PCR, yet TCRdb's version contains in-frame clones alone and is incomplete. The table includes 120,000 to 150,000 clones, 75% to 90% detected once. The sample consisted of peripheral blood. These TCRs come from a man in his forties or fifties who had recovered from COVID-19.

V gene TRBV19 combines with J gene TRBJ1-1; D may be TRBD1 (6 bases). The CDR3 length is 15 residues. The V gene lost 7 bases and the J gene lost 0 bases, with 15 bases spanning the gap. Germline V gene sequence: CDR1 LNHDA, CDR2 SQIVND (reference sequence). The CDR3 nucleotides read TGTGCCAGTATATTCGAGTCAGGGGTGAACACTGAAGCTTTCTTT. It specifies CASIFESGVNTEAFF.

This chain joins TRBV5-1 and TRBJ2-1; D remains ambiguous. Germline assignment: CDR1 SGHRS and CDR2 YFSETQ. The V gene lost 3 bases and the J gene lost 8 bases, with 12 bases spanning the gap. The CDR3 sequence is 13 residues long. The CDR3 reads CASSSERLDEQFF. In DNA, the CDR3 is TGCGCCAGCAGCTCGGAGAGATTGGATGAGCAGTTCTTC.

This chain connects TRBV19 to TRBJ1-2; D perhaps matches TRBD1 (6 bases). V was shortened by 4 bases and J by 2 bases, with 8 bases between the two germline ends. Germline V gene sequence: CDR1 LNHDA, CDR2 SQIVND (reference sequence). The CDR3 loop spans 13 amino acids. CDR3 bases: TGTGCCAGTAGTACCACAGGGAACTATGGCTACACCTTC. This gives the protein CASSTTGNYGYTF.

The CDR3 DNA reads as TGTGCCAGCAGTTACAGTTCGGGACAGCTGAACACTGAAGCTTTCTTT. Its translation: CASSYSSGQLNTEAFF. The chain recombines TRBV6-2 or TRBV6-3 with TRBJ1-1, with 7 bases lining up with TRBD1. Germline assignment: CDR1 MNHEY and CDR2 SVGEGT. The CDR3 is 16 residues long. With 2 bases clipped from V and 0 bases from J, the junction kept 6 bases outside the gene matches.

This chain connects TRBV5-1 to TRBJ1-2; 8 bases are a match to TRBD1. Germline V gene sequence: CDR1 SGHRS, CDR2 YFSETQ. This CDR3 is built from 14 residues. The ends lost 6 bases at V and 6 bases at J; junction bases unmatched: 10. This chain's CDR3 is CASTQGTGQHGYTF. As DNA, the CDR3 is TGCGCCAGCACCCAAGGGACAGGCCAACATGGCTACACCTTC.

V is TRBV6-5 and J is TRBJ1-5; D possibly corresponds to TRBD1 (5 bases). The CDR3 contains 15 residues. Germline loops: CDR1 MNHEY, CDR2 SVGAGI. The V gene lost 8 bases and the J gene lost 4 bases, with 18 bases spanning the gap. In DNA, the CDR3 is TGTGCCAGCGGGGACTTGGGACCTGGAAATCAGCCCCAGCATTTT. Translation: CASGDLGPGNQPQHF.

The genes are TRBV6-5 and TRBJ2-7; TRBD1 might be the D (6 bases). This CDR3 has 14 residues. Per the germline V gene, CDR1 is MNHEY and CDR2 is SVGAGI. V lost 6 bases, J lost 2 bases, and 14 bases lay in between. CDR3 loop: CASRGGSQPYEQYF. CDR3 DNA: TGTGCCAGCAGAGGGGGTAGCCAGCCCTACGAGCAGTACTTC.

This clone was recorded once. The V gene is TRBV13, the J gene TRBJ2-1; 8 positions agree with TRBD1. The CDR3 spans 15 residues. Germline CDR1 and CDR2: PRHDT and FYEKMQ (reference sequence). Germline trimming cut 6 bases from V and 2 bases from J; bases unmatched to any gene: 6. CDR3 residues: CASRIDRGAYNEQFF. In DNA form, the CDR3 reads TGTGCCAGCAGGATCGACAGGGGTGCCTACAATGAGCAGTTCTTC.

This clone was found a few times. The chain uses TRBV3-1 (or the pseudogene TRBV3-2) and TRBJ1-1; 8 bases map to TRBD1. V gave up 5 bases and J gave up 7 bases; unmatched junction bases: 12. The CDR3 totals 15 residues. CDR1 LGHDT and CDR2 YNNKEL come from the germline V gene (reference sequence). As DNA, the CDR3 is TGTGCCAGCAGCTTGGACAGGGTTCCTCCCCTTGAAGCTTTCTTT. Its translation: CASSLDRVPPLEAFF.

The chain recombines TRBV4-3 with TRBJ1-3; maybe TRBD1 (5 bases). The V gene's germline CDR1 is LGHNA and CDR2 YSLEER. The CDR3 has 13 residues. Trimming removed 5 bases from V and 2 bases from J, with 7 bases in between. CDR3 in amino acids: CASSLGPGNTIYF. CDR3 in DNA: TGCGCCAGCAGCTTGGGGCCTGGAAACACCATATATTTT.

The chain recombines TRBV5-4 with TRBJ1-2; 9 bases are shared with TRBD1. V shed 6 bases and J 5 bases; nucleotides not matched to a gene: 8. Germline V gene lookup returns CDR1 SGHNT and CDR2 YYREEE (reference sequence). The CDR3 runs 14 residues. CDR3 protein: CASTGDRESYGYTF. The CDR3 DNA follows: TGTGCCAGCACCGGGGACAGGGAGAGTTATGGCTACACCTTC.

The chain recombines TRBV19 with TRBJ1-5; D call uncertain. From germline, CDR1 is LNHDA and CDR2 SQIVND (reference sequence). The germline V and J ends were trimmed by 3 bases and 2 bases, with 11 bases remaining between them. The CDR3 spans 15 residues. The CDR3 bases are TGTGCCAGTAGTATTGGGCCTTATGGCAATCAGCCCCAGCATTTT. It translates to CASSIGPYGNQPQHF.

The chain has TRBV7-2 and TRBJ2-3, with 11 bases identical to TRBD1. Germline loops: CDR1 SGHTA, CDR2 FQGNSA. The CDR3 extends over 16 amino acids. With V trimmed by 1 base and J by 5 bases, 5 bases remained unmatched. The CDR3 DNA sequence: TGTGCCAGCAGCTTAGGCAGGACAGGGGGCTTAGATACGCAGTATTTT. It is translated as CASSLGRTGGLDTQYF.

This clone has just one count. V gene TRBV5-5 combines with J gene TRBJ1-1; D not resolved. The CDR3 loop spans 14 amino acids. V lost 0 bases and J lost 0, with 6 bases in between. CDR1 and CDR2 (germline): SGHKS, YYEKEE (reference sequence). CDR3 protein: CASSLGLVNTEAFF. CDR3 nucleotide sequence: TGTGCCAGCAGCTTGGGTCTAGTGAACACTGAAGCTTTCTTT.

The chain joins TRBV5-4 to TRBJ2-7; 10 bases agree with TRBD1. Per germline, CDR1 SGHNT and CDR2 YYREEE (reference sequence). With V trimmed by 0 bases and J by 6 bases, 3 bases remained unmatched. This CDR3 contains 14 residues. For the CDR3, the DNA is TGTGCCAGCAGCTTGGGACAGGGGGCGGTCGAGCAGTACTTC. This codes for CASSLGQGAVEQYF.

V and J are TRBV4-3 and TRBJ1-2; the match to TRBD1 covers 12 bases. Germline V lookup: CDR1 LGHNA, CDR2 YSLEER. This CDR3 is built from 19 residues. V lost 6 bases to trimming and J lost 7 bases; unmatched junction nucleotides: 21. This chain's CDR3 is CASSTTGRGQGALVRGYTF. The DNA for the CDR3 is TGCGCCAGCAGTACAACGGGAAGGGGACAGGGGGCCCTAGTCCGTGGCTACACCTTC.

Here the CDR3 reads CASSLGGQVYYEQYF. The CDR3 bases are TGTGCCAGCAGCTTAGGGGGACAGGTCTACTACGAGCAGTACTTC. The V and J genes are TRBV11-3 and TRBJ2-7, with 8 bases that match TRBD1. V shed 1 base, J shed 3 bases, and the junction held 5 bases outside the gene matches. This CDR3 is built from 15 residues. CDR1 is SGHNT, CDR2 YENEEA, per germline.

The chain joins TRBV7-2 to TRBJ2-7; possibly TRBD2 for D (5 bases). The V gene lost 0 bases and the J gene lost 6 bases, with 9 bases spanning the gap. This CDR3 region has 13 residues. CDR1 and CDR2 from the germline V gene are SGHTA and FQGNSA. This CDR3 reads CASSLARSGEQYF. The CDR3, as DNA: TGTGCCAGCAGCTTAGCCCGGAGCGGCGAGCAGTACTTC.